Given below is one T cell receptor beta chain in context. Its antigen is still unknown. This specimen comes from a study of CD8+ T cells in alopecia areata. Study-level background: Severity among treated patients was scored by the percentage of scalp area affected.

Study-wide points: Elevated clonality characterized lesional scalp relative to normal scalp, particularly in alopecia totalis/universalis. Besides other cells, scalp samples also yield sequences of resident alphabeta T cells from normal skin.

As to treatment: oral pan-JAK inhibitor, 5-10 mg twice daily. Researchers took lesional scalp punch biopsies and peripheral blood from people who were alopecia areata patients. Germline V gives CDR1 MGHDK, CDR2 SYGVNS. Deletions cut 3 bases from V and 7 bases from J, with 10 bases between. The CDR3 is made up of 14 amino acids. Reverse transcribed after extraction, RNA yielded cDNA as the sequencing template. Using immunoSEQ multiplex PCR, the repertoire was profiled, and TCRdb retains in-frame clones only, with some absent. Found here are 200,000 to 250,000 clones, roughly 66% of them singletons; the top ten hold more than 0.95%.

The sample here was CD4+ T cells sorted from blood, taken between weeks 43 and 45, from a patient treated with tofacitinib. This receptor was taken from a human donor with alopecia areata. The chain is built from TRBV25-1 and TRBJ1-6; D is undetermined. In DNA form, the CDR3 reads TGTGCCAGCAGTGATGGGATTGCAAATTCACCCCTCCACTTT. Translation: CASSDGIANSPLHF.